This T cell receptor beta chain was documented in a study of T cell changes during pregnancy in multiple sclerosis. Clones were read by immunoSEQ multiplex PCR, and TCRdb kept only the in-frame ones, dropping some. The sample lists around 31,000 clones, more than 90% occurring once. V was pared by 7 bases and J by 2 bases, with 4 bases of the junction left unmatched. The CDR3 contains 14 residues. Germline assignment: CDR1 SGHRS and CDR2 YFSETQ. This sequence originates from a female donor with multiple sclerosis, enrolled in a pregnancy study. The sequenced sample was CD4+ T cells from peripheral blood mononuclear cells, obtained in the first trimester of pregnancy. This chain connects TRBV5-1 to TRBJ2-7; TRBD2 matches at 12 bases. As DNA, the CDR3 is TGCGCCAGCCGCCTAGCGGGGGGGACCTACGAGCAGTACTTC. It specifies CASRLAGGTYEQYF.